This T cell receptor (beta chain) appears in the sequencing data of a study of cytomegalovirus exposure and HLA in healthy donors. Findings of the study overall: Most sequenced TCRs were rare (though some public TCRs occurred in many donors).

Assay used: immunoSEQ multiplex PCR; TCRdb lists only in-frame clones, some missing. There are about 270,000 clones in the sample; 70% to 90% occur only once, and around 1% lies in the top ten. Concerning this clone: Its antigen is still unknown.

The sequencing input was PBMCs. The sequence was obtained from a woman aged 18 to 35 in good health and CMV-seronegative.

The CDR3 spells CASGPGTGRNEQFF. CDR3 sequence (DNA): TGTGCTAGTGGACCCGGGACAGGGAGGAATGAGCAGTTCTTC. V and J are TRBV12-5 and TRBJ2-1; 9 bases are shared with TRBD1. Germline V CDR1 and CDR2: LGHNT, FRNRAP. V was clipped by 6 bases and J by 7 bases; unmatched bases: 7. The CDR3 spans 14 residues.